The text below deals with one T cell receptor beta chain. This clone came up a few times. Its antigen is not yet known. No base quality values were provided; no much bigger clone lies one nucleotide off. The immunoSEQ Assay, a bias-controlled multiplex PCR, was used to amplify TCRbeta CDR3 regions from genomic DNA. In the source study's methods: The number of nucleated cells in each sample was estimated by amplification of reference gene primers within the assay. To quantify the absolute abundance of each unique TCRbeta CDR3 rearrangement, sequence reads were collapsed and filtered. For each sample, productive Simpson clonality was calculated by taking the square root of Simpson's diversity index across productive rearrangements. TCRdb holds this immuneACCESS table with in-frame rearrangements only. Some clones are missing; in checked studies, unresolved V genes explain under half, and the rest has no known cause. V and J calls and clone size follow that table, whereas D and trimming were derived from the DNA. This sample lists 100,000 to 150,000 clones; roughly four fifths were detected once. Roughly 10% of the sample rests with the top ten.

CDR1 and CDR2, per the germline V gene, are MGHDK and SYGVNS. From the cysteine through the phenylalanine, the CDR3 covers 14 amino acids. The sequence is cut down to CDR3 DNA, 42 bases in frame from base 1. The junction shows trimming of 4 bases on V and 10 bases on J, and the gene matches do not reach 7 bases of it. Whole blood was collected in K2EDTA tubes by collaborating institutions according to the institutions' own protocols. For TCRbeta analysis, collaborator samples were shipped as frozen whole blood, as isolated PBMCs, or as DNA extracted from either sample type. These data are taken from a study of blood T cell repertoires in COVID-19 (dated by TCRdb to between 2020 and 2021). About the full investigation: Collaborator samples came from the United States, Italy and Spain and covered acute and convalescent phases of COVID-19. The material from the prospective study consisted of cDNA or gDNA derived from T cells, B-cell-depleted T cells, or PBMCs. Subjects who had been exposed to COVID-19, were actively infected with it, or had recovered from it provided the deeply sampled blood TCRbeta repertoires that made up the dataset. The repertoires were made available in a free public database intended to serve as a resource for research on the immune response to SARS-CoV-2. The samples were drawn from two sources: the first 160 participants of the ongoing ImmuneRACE study, and 1,254 subjects contributed by 6 global collaborators. Sample metadata almost always included a de-identified subject ID, COVID-19 status, age in years and sex. Where available, HLA class I and class II types were taken from metadata supplied by the sample provider and were not determined by assay-based typing.

Overall study outcomes, separate from this receptor: Clinical and demographic metadata were provided uncurated, with the amount varying by source and participant.

The specimen sequenced was peripheral blood. The chain employs TRBV25-1 and TRBJ1-6; TRBD1 lines up with 7 middle nucleotides. The TCR was taken from a man between 35 and 55 years old with active or convalescent COVID-19. The DNA reads as follows: TGTGCCAGCAGTGTCGTGACAGGGAGATCACCCCTCCACTTT. This is translated as CASSVVTGRSPLHF.